This entry features one TCR beta chain sequence. Study processing details: Reference gene primer amplification gave estimated nucleated cell counts. The data were produced by immunoSEQ multiplex PCR, yet TCRdb's version contains in-frame clones alone and is incomplete. That table supplies the V and J calls and clone size; D and trimming were determined from the DNA. Of 140,000 or so clones listed, 84% are singletons. This sample is part of a study of blood T cell repertoires in COVID-19. The overall study: Samples of COVID-19 (acute and convalescent) were obtained from the United States, Italy and Spain.

The CDR3 contains 15 residues. Germline CDR1 KGHSH, CDR2 LQKENI. V lost 3 bases, J lost 5 bases, and 9 bases stayed unmatched. Sequenced material: peripheral blood. V gene TRBV18 combines with J gene TRBJ2-7; TRBD2 agrees at 8 bases. The source is a man aged 55 to 70 with active or convalescent COVID-19. The CDR3 DNA reads as TGTGCCAGCTCACCTACGGGGGGGCAAACAGACGAGCAGTACTTC. It encodes CASSPTGGQTDEQYF.